This TCR beta chain emerged from a study of cytomegalovirus exposure and HLA in healthy donors. General study findings and limits: Owing to their indistinguishability, certain V segments, notably TRBV6-2 and TRBV6-3, were excluded. Some TCR beta chains (around 160 of them) were listed as cytomegalovirus-associated.

This PCR relied on a set of 60 Vbeta primers and 13 Jbeta primers. Libraries were prepared by immunoSEQ multiplex PCR; TCRdb keeps only in-frame clonotypes and omits some of them. The sample lists about 150,000 clones, more than 60% seen once, with 13% in the top ten. When sampled, the donors appeared nominally healthy, though they likely had unrecorded immune exposures. CDR1 is SGHRS, CDR2 YFSETQ, per germline. The CDR3 is 14 residues long. Trimming pared 1 base from V and 1 base from J, leaving 8 bases between. The count of this clone is one. No antigen is known for it. The rearrangement joins TRBV5-1 to TRBJ1-1; D remains ambiguous. This receptor was obtained from a man in his forties in good health and CMV-seropositive. Material for sequencing was PBMCs. CDR3 in DNA: TGCGCCAGCAGCTTGATCGGGTCGAACACTGAAGCTTTCTTT. Translated: CASSLIGSNTEAFF.